These 11 T cell receptor beta chains originate from one sample sequenced in a study of blood T cell repertoires in COVID-19. Assay used: immunoSEQ multiplex PCR; TCRdb lists only in-frame clones, some missing. The sample carries some 56,000 clones, around nine tenths recorded once. The sequenced material came from peripheral blood. These receptors came from a woman aged 60-75 years with COVID-19, enrolled during active disease.

V is TRBV7-9 and J is TRBJ2-2; D unclear. The CDR3 is made up of 14 amino acids. Per the germline V gene, CDR1 is SEHNR and CDR2 is FQNEAQ (reference sequence). The V end lost 6 bases, the J end lost 6 bases, and 14 bases lay between the germline ends. CDR3 bases: TGTGCCAGCAGTGTCCTCGGTGTATCCGGGGAGCTGTTTTTT. Its translation is CASSVLGVSGELFF. The entire variable domain, with the rest obtained from reference TRBV7-9 and TRBJ2-2, is as follows: DTGVSQNPRHKITKRGQNVTFRCDPISEHNRLYWYRQTLGQGPEFLTYFQNEAQLEKSRLLSDRFSAERPKGSFSTLEIQRTEQGDSAMYLCASSVLGVSGELFFGEGSRLTVL.

The rearrangement joins TRBV2 to TRBJ1-5; the D is unclear. Trimming cost V 4 bases and J 6 bases, with 16 bases left between them. This CDR3 spans 15 amino acids. The germline V gene encodes CDR1 SNHLY and CDR2 FYNNEI. The CDR3 DNA reads as TGTGCCAGCAGTGTTTATTTTTTGGGAGCTCAGCCCCAGCATTTT. This translates into CASSVYFLGAQPQHF.

The chain recombines TRBV7-9 with TRBJ2-3; a weak D match, TRBD2 (6 bases). Trimming removed 4 bases from V and 4 bases from J, with 12 bases in between. The V gene's germline CDR1 is SEHNR and CDR2 FQNEAQ (reference sequence). The CDR3 has 14 residues. The CDR3 nucleotides read TGTGCCAGCAGCTCCTATGGCGGGGCAGATACGCAGTATTTT. As protein: CASSSYGGADTQYF.

The rearrangement joins TRBV7-9 to TRBJ2-7; D may be TRBD2 (5 bases). The germline V gene has CDR1 SEHNR and CDR2 FQNEAQ (reference sequence). The germline V and J ends were trimmed by 3 bases and 6 bases, with 15 bases remaining between them. This CDR3 spans 14 amino acids. The CDR3 nucleotides are TGTGCCAGCAGCTTCGGACTGAGCAGCTCCGAGCAGTACTTC. This translates into CASSFGLSSSEQYF.

The chain recombines TRBV6-6 with TRBJ2-7; 15 nucleotides align to TRBD2. The junction had 3 bases not matched to a gene; V was cut back by 4 bases and J by 8 bases. The length of the CDR3 is 14 residues. Germline CDR1 reads MNHNY; CDR2 reads SVGAGI (reference sequence). CDR3 in amino acids: CASSSGLAGGKQYF. As DNA, the CDR3 is TGTGCCAGCAGTTCTGGACTAGCGGGAGGGAAGCAGTACTTC.

The chain employs TRBV6-1 and TRBJ1-3, with D hard to call. From germline, CDR1 is MNHNS and CDR2 SASEGT. V lost 2 bases and J lost 1, with 3 bases in between. The CDR3 runs 13 residues. CDR3 loop: CASSEQSGNTIYF. Here the CDR3 DNA reads TGTGCCAGCAGTGAACAGTCTGGAAACACCATATATTTT.

This clone is a singleton in its sample. The chain is built from TRBV4-1 and TRBJ1-5, with D perhaps TRBD1 (5 bases). The germline V gene encodes CDR1 MGHRA and CDR2 YSYEKL. V was cut by 0 bases and J by 7 bases, with 13 bases left in between. The CDR3 extends over 15 amino acids. CDR3 coding DNA: TGCGCCAGCAGCCAAGACGGCAGGGTGGAGCAGCCCCAGCATTTT. This encodes CASSQDGRVEQPQHF.

V gene TRBV28 combines with J gene TRBJ1-5, with 7 bases matching TRBD1. The CDR3 length is 15 residues. The germline V gene has CDR1 MDHEN and CDR2 SYDVKM. The J segment lost 5 bases and the V segment lost 5 bases, leaving 9 bases of the junction unmatched. Here the CDR3 reads CASSRAPGGYQPQHF. CDR3 in DNA: TGTGCCAGCAGTAGAGCCCCAGGGGGTTATCAGCCCCAGCATTTT.

The chain couples TRBV7-9 to TRBJ1-4; 7 positions agree with TRBD1. The CDR3 has 16 residues. The junction had 6 bases not matched to a gene; V was cut back by 2 bases and J by 3 bases. From germline, CDR1 is SEHNR and CDR2 FQNEAQ (reference sequence). CDR3 region: CASSLMPGTANEKLFF. As DNA, the CDR3 is TGTGCCAGCAGCTTAATGCCCGGGACAGCTAATGAAAAACTGTTTTTT.

V and J are TRBV27 and TRBJ2-1; 12 bases are shared with TRBD2. CDR3 length: 17 amino acids. Trimming removed 2 bases from V and 8 bases from J; junction bases left unmatched: 10. Germline lookup yields CDR1 MNHEY and CDR2 SMNVEV (reference sequence). CDR3 region: CASSLSGLAGGFDEQFF. The CDR3 DNA reads TGTGCCAGCAGTTTAAGCGGGCTAGCGGGAGGGTTCGATGAGCAGTTCTTC.

The gene calls are TRBV15 and TRBJ1-3; a weak D match, TRBD1 (5 bases). CDR3 size: 14 residues. In germline, CDR1 is LNHNV, CDR2 YYDKDF (reference sequence). V lost 3 bases and J lost 4, with 10 bases in between. Here the CDR3 DNA reads TGTGCCACCAGCAGCCAGGGTTCGGGAAACACCATATATTTT. Translation: CATSSQGSGNTIYF.